Listed here are 12 T cell receptor beta chains from one sample, sequenced in a study of OX40 agonist ivuxolimab in advanced cancers. Generated by immunoSEQ multiplex PCR, the TCRdb table keeps only in-frame clones and is missing some. The sample includes about 25,000 clones, around 79% of them seen just once. The sample consisted of CD4+ or CD8+ T cells sorted from blood, taken in a trial of the OX40 agonist ivuxolimab. The receptors stem from an adult with an advanced solid tumor such as melanoma, head and neck, liver or kidney cancer.

The rearrangement links TRBV11-2 to TRBJ2-7; D not resolved. The CDR3 loop spans 15 amino acids. The germline V gene has CDR1 SGHAT and CDR2 FQNNGV. V gave up 1 base and J gave up 3 bases, with 13 bases separating them. In DNA, the CDR3 is TGTGCCAGCAGCTTAGGGAACAGCCCGTTCTACGAGCAGTACTTC. Residues: CASSLGNSPFYEQYF.

This clone was seen just once. In DNA form, the CDR3 reads TGTGCCAGCAGCCAAGGAGGAGTGGATACGCAGTATTTT. It yields the protein CASSQGGVDTQYF. The chain combines TRBV7-3 with TRBJ2-3; perhaps TRBD2 as D (5 bases). CDR3 size: 13 residues. Germline V gives CDR1 SGHTA, CDR2 FQGTGA. V shed 5 bases and J shed 6 bases, with 12 bases lying between them.

The gene calls are TRBV19 and TRBJ2-7; TRBD1 aligns across 9 bases. The CDR3 contains 13 residues. V lost 7 bases and J lost 6; bases outside the gene matches: 7. Germline CDR1 and CDR2: LNHDA and SQIVND (reference sequence). Here the CDR3 reads CASKDRGLAEQYF. The DNA for the CDR3 is TGTGCCAGTAAGGACAGGGGACTTGCCGAGCAGTACTTC.

The chain links TRBV4-2 to TRBJ2-1; the match to TRBD1 covers 8 bases. J gave up 7 bases and V 0 bases, and 5 bases lay outside the gene matches. Germline CDR1 is LGHNA and CDR2 is YNFKEQ. There are 15 residues in the CDR3. The CDR3 sequence: CASSQDPDRANEQFF. CDR3 nucleotide sequence: TGTGCCAGCAGCCAAGATCCGGACAGGGCAAATGAGCAGTTCTTC.

This sequence joins TRBV9 and TRBJ2-5; 11 bases agree with TRBD2. Germline CDR1 reads SGDLS; CDR2 reads YYNGEE. V was pared by 4 bases and J by 4 bases, with 6 bases of the junction left unmatched. The CDR3 sequence is 15 residues long. CDR3 DNA: TGTGCCAGCAGCCCCCGGACTAGCGGGCCAGAGACCCAGTACTTC. Translated, it gives CASSPRTSGPETQYF.

The rearrangement links TRBV13 to TRBJ2-1; D not resolved. The CDR3 length is 13 residues. The ends were cut back, 5 bases at V and 8 bases at J, with 13 bases in the middle. The germline CDR1 and CDR2 sequences are PRHDT and FYEKMQ (reference sequence). In nucleotides, the CDR3 is TGTGCCAGCAGCCCACGTTCCATCGATGAGCAGTTCTTC. Encoded protein: CASSPRSIDEQFF.

This chain links TRBV7-9 with TRBJ2-4, with a possible D match to TRBD1 (5 bases). V was shortened by 5 bases and J by 4 bases, with 15 bases between the two germline ends. Per germline, CDR1 SEHNR and CDR2 FQNEAQ (reference sequence). CDR3 length: 15 residues. This CDR3 is CASSPRTGSKNIQYF. CDR3 nucleotides: TGTGCCAGCAGCCCGAGAACAGGCAGTAAAAACATTCAGTACTTC.

The chain combines TRBV11-3 with TRBJ1-2; the D is unclear. The CDR3 extends over 12 amino acids. Trimming removed 2 bases from V and 5 bases from J, with 6 bases in between. From germline, CDR1 is SGHNT and CDR2 YENEEA. The DNA for the CDR3 is TGTGCCAGCAGCTTATACGGGTATGGCTACACCTTC. It yields the protein CASSLYGYGYTF.

The V call is TRBV19, the J call TRBJ1-1; D is uncertain. V lost 8 bases, J lost 4 bases, and 14 bases lay in between. Germline CDR1 and CDR2: LNHDA and SQIVND (reference sequence). This CDR3 comprises 13 residues. Here the CDR3 reads CASSITATTEAFF. CDR3 DNA sequence: TGTGCCAGTTCTATTACAGCCACCACTGAAGCTTTCTTT.

This clone was observed a handful of times. The chain recombines TRBV19 with TRBJ2-1, with 12 bases fitting TRBD2. Germline CDR1 is LNHDA and CDR2 is SQIVND (reference sequence). Trimming at V came to 7 bases and at J to 0 bases, leaving 10 bases not matched to a gene. The CDR3 covers 18 residues. The DNA of the CDR3 is TGTGCCAGTACCCGGACTAGCGGGGTGGTGGGCTCCTACAATGAGCAGTTCTTC. It codes for CASTRTSGVVGSYNEQFF.

This chain connects TRBV6-1 to TRBJ1-2; 8 bases fit TRBD1. The J segment lost 5 bases and the V segment lost 6 bases, leaving 8 bases of the junction unmatched. The CDR3 runs to 14 residues. Germline V gene sequence: CDR1 MNHNS, CDR2 SASEGT. CDR3 sequence reads: CASRIRTGSYGYTF. CDR3 in DNA: TGTGCCAGCAGGATTAGGACAGGGAGTTATGGCTACACCTTC.

The chain carries TRBV6-1 and TRBJ2-3, with 10 positions matching TRBD1. With 3 bases clipped from V and 3 bases from J, the junction kept 3 bases outside the gene matches. Germline CDR1 MNHNS, CDR2 SASEGT. The CDR3 is 15 residues long. Here the CDR3 reads CASSDGTGDTDTQYF. The CDR3 DNA reads as TGTGCCAGCAGTGACGGGACAGGGGATACAGATACGCAGTATTTT.